The next 5 T cell receptor beta chains were all read from a single sample in a study of blood T cells in healthy people across ages. The use of a sample-barcoded 5' primer and a J-beta primer mix characterized a second PCR of about 7 to 12 cycles. TCRdb processed the 5' RACE reads anew with MiXCR; each CDR3 protein has one entry. This table holds approximately 1.5 million distinct CDR3 sequences, 30% to 35% found once. The sample consisted of blood. These receptor sequences come from a young woman in good health.

This clonotype was seen a few times. The chain is built from TRBV11-2 and TRBJ2-3; no reliable D call. V dropped 5 bases and J dropped 4 bases, with 19 bases sitting between them. This CDR3 has 16 amino acids. CDR1 and CDR2 (germline): SGHAT, FQNNGV. CDR3 sequence (DNA): TGTGCCAGCAGCGCCGGCCCCTCACATCTGCCAGATACGCAGTATTTT. This sequence encodes CASSAGPSHLPDTQYF. Complete variable domain (other parts from reference TRBV11-2 and TRBJ2-3): EAGVAQSPRYKIIEKRQSVAFWCNPISGHATLYWYQQILGQGPKLLIQFQNNGVVDDSQLPKDRFSAERLKGVDSTLKIQPAKLEDSAVYLCASSAGPSHLPDTQYFGPGTRLTVL.

This clonotype appeared once. The gene calls are TRBV7-2 and TRBJ2-7, with D possibly TRBD1 on 6 matching bases. The CDR3 runs to 15 residues. The ends were cut back, 6 bases at V and 2 bases at J, with 17 bases in the middle. Per germline, CDR1 SGHTA and CDR2 FQGNSA. The DNA for the CDR3 is TGTGCCAGCAGTACCACCGGGACATCAGCCTACGAGCAGTACTTC. It translates to CASSTTGTSAYEQYF.

This clonotype came up many times. The chain uses TRBV20-1 and TRBJ2-7; 9 bases align to TRBD2. After removal of 5 bases from V and 0 bases from J, the junction contained 5 bases not matched to a gene. CDR1 is DFQATT, CDR2 SNEGSKA, per germline (reference sequence). The CDR3 spans 14 residues. DNA for the CDR3: TGCAGTGCTGTCGGCGGGAGGGGCTCCTACGAGCAGTACTTC. This sequence encodes CSAVGGRGSYEQYF.

This chain connects TRBV20-1 to TRBJ2-7, with 7 bases matching TRBD1. CDR3 length: 15 residues. V trimming: 1 base; J trimming: 3 bases; junction bases outside the gene matches: 9. Germline values: CDR1 DFQATT, CDR2 SNEGSKA (reference sequence). CDR3 bases: TGCAGTGCTAGAGGTAGTGGCAGGGGGAACTACGAGCAGTACTTC. Protein: CSARGSGRGNYEQYF.

The chain has TRBV6-5 and TRBJ2-1; D is undetermined. The V and J ends lost 0 bases and 4 bases respectively, with 10 bases between them. The CDR3 has 15 amino acids. Germline values: CDR1 MNHEY, CDR2 SVGAGI. Here the CDR3 DNA reads TGTGCCAGCAGTTACTCGATTCACCGATACAATGAGCAGTTCTTC. This gives the protein CASSYSIHRYNEQFF.